One T cell receptor beta chain is described in this entry. A single base separates this from a much larger clone, so it may be a read error. The library targeted TCRbeta and was prepared with unique molecular identifiers. A single record per CDR3 protein comes from TCRdb applying MiXCR to the PCR reads. The sample has 200,000 to 300,000 distinct CDR3 sequences, approximately 12% seen once; the top ten hold 2% to 3%. The sample comes from a study of T-cell reconstitution after alpha-beta-depleted transplantation in children. In germline, CDR1 is DFQATT, CDR2 SNEGSKA (reference sequence). Trimming shortened V by 0 bases and J by 3 bases, and 8 bases separated the two germline ends. The CDR3 loop spans 13 amino acids.

The sequencing here drew on PBMCs from the stem cell graft donor, taken from the stem cell graft. This rearrangement joins TRBV20-1 to TRBJ1-1; D not resolved. This TCR was recovered from a human donor who donated a stem cell graft to a child with acute lymphoblastic leukemia. CDR3 sequence (DNA): TGCAGTGCTAGAGATCATGAGCACACTGAAGCTTTCTTT. This encodes CSARDHEHTEAFF.